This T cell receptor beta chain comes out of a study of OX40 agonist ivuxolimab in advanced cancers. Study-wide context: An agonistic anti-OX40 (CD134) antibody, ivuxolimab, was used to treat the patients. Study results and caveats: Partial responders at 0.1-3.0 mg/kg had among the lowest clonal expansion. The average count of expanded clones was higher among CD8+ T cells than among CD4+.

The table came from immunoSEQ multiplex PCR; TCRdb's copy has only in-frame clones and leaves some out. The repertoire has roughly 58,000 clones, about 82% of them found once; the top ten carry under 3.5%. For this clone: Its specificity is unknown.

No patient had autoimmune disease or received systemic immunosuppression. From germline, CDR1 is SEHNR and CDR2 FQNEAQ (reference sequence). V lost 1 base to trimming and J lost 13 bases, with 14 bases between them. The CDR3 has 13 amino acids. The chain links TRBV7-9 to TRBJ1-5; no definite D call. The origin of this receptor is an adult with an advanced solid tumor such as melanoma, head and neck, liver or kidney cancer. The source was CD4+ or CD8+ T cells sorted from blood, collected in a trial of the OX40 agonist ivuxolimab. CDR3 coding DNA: TGTGCCAGCAGCTTAGAATCGGGAGGGCCGCAGCATTTT. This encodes CASSLESGGPQHF.